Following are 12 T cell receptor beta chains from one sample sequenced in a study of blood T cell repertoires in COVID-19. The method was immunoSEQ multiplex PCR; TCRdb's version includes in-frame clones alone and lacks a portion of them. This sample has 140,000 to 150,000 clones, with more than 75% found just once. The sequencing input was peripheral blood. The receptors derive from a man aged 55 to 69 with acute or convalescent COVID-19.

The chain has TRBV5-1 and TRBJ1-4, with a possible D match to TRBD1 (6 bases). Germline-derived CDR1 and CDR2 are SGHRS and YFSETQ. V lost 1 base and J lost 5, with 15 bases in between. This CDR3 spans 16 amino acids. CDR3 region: CASSLPGAGRNEKLFF. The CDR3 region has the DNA TGCGCCAGCAGCTTGCCAGGGGCCGGACGGAATGAAAAACTGTTTTTT.

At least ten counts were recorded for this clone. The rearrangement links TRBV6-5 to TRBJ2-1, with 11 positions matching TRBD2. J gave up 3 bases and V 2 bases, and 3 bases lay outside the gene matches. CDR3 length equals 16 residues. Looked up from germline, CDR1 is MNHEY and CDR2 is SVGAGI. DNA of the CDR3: TGTGCCAGCAGTTACGAGACTAGCGGGGTCTACAATGAGCAGTTCTTC. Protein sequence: CASSYETSGVYNEQFF.

The CDR3: CASSLPTGIGGAFF. CDR3 bases: TGTGCCAGCAGCCTTCCGACAGGGATAGGGGGAGCTTTCTTT. The chain links TRBV3-1 (or the pseudogene TRBV3-2) to TRBJ1-1, with TRBD1 matching over 7 bases. The CDR3 consists of 14 residues. Germline loops: CDR1 LGHDT, CDR2 YNNKEL (reference sequence). V was pared by 4 bases and J by 10 bases, with 12 bases of the junction left unmatched.

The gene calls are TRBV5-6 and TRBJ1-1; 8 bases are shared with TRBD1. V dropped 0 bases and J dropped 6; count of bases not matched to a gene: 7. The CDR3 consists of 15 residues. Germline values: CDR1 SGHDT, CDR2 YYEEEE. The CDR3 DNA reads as TGTGCCAGCAGCTTGGGGAGGACAGGGAAGGCTGAAGCTTTCTTT. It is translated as CASSLGRTGKAEAFF. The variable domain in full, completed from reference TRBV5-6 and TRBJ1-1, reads DAGVTQSPTHLIKTRGQQVTLRCSPKSGHDTVSWYQQALGQGPQFIFQYYEEEERQRGNFPDRFSGHQFPNYSSELNVNALLLGDSALYLCASSLGRTGKAEAFFGQGTRLTVV.

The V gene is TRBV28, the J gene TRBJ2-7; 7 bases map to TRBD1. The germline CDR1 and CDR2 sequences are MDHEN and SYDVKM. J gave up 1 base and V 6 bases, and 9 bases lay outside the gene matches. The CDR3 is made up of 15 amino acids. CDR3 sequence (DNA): TGTGCCAGCAGCATCGGGACAGCCTCGTCCTACGAGCAGTACTTC. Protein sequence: CASSIGTASSYEQYF. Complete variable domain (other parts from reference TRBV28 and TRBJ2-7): DVKVTQSSRYLVKRTGEKVFLECVQDMDHENMFWYRQDPGLGLRLIYFSYDVKMKEKGDIPEGYSVSREKKERFSLILESASTNQTSMYLCASSIGTASSYEQYFGPGTRLTVT.

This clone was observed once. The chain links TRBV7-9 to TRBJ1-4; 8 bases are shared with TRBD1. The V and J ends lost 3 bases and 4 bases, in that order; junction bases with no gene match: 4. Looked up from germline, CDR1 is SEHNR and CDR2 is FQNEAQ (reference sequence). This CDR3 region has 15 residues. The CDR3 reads CASSFTGGNNEKLFF. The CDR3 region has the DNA TGTGCCAGCAGCTTTACAGGGGGGAATAATGAAAAACTGTTTTTT.

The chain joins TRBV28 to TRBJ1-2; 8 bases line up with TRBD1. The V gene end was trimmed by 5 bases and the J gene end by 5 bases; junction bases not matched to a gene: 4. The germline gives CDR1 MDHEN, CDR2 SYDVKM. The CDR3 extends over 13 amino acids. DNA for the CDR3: TGTGCCAGCAGTCTCGGGACAGGTTATGGCTACACCTTC. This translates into CASSLGTGYGYTF.

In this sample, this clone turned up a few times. The CDR3 is CATSDLGDASGAKNIQYF. For the CDR3, the DNA is TGTGCCACCAGTGATTTAGGTGACGCTAGTGGAGCCAAAAACATTCAGTACTTC. The chain links TRBV24-1 to TRBJ2-4, with unresolved D. The germline V gene has CDR1 KGHDR and CDR2 SFDVKD. Trimming took 1 base from V and 0 from J, leaving 15 bases between them. The CDR3 covers 18 residues.

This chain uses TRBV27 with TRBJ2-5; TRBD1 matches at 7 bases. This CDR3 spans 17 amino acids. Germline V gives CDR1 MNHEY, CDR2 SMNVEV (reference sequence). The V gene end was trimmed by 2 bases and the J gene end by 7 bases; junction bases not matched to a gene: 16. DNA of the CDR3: TGTGCCAGCAGTTTAATCCCCCCGGGGCAGGGGGAGCGGACCCAGTACTTC. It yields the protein CASSLIPPGQGERTQYF.

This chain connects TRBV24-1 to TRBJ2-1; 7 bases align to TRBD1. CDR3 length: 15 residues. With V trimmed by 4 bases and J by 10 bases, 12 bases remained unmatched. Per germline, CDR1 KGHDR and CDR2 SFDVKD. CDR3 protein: CATSDPRQGDIEQFF. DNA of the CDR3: TGTGCCACCAGTGACCCGAGGCAGGGGGATATCGAGCAGTTCTTC.

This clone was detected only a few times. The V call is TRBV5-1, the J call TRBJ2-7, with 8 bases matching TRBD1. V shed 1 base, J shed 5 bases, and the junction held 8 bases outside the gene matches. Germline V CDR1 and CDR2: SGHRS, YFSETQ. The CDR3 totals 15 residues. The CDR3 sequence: CASSLRVTGVDEQYF. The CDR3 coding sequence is TGCGCCAGCAGCTTGAGGGTGACAGGGGTCGACGAGCAGTACTTC.

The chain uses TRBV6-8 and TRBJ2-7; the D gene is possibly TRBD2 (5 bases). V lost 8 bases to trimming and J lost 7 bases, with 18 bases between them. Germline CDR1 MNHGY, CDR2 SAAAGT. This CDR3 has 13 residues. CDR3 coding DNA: TGTGCCAGCCCCCCCCGGGCCTGGAGGGAGCAGTACTTC. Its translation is CASPPRAWREQYF.